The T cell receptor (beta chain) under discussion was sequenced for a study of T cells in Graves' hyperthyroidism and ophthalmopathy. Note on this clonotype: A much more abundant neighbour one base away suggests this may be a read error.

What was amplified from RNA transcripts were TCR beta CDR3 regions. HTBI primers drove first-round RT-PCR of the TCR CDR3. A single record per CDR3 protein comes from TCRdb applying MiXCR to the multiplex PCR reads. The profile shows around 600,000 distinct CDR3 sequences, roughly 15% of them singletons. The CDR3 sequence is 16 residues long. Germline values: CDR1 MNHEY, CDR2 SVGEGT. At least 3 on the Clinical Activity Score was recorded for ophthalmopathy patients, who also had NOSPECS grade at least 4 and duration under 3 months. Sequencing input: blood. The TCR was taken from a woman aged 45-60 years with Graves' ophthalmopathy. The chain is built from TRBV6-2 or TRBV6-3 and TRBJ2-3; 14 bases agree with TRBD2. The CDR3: CAGSTRTSGRIDTQYF. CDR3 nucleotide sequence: TGTGCCGGCAGTACAAGGACTAGCGGGAGGATAGATACGCAGTATTTT.